The 13 T cell receptor beta chains given below trace back to one sample, sequenced in a study of cytomegalovirus exposure and HLA in healthy donors (dated by TCRdb to 2016 to 2017). Library preparation used the immunoSEQ multiplex PCR assay. For the multiplex PCR, a mixture combining 60 forward primers for TCR Vbeta segments and 13 reverse primers for TCR Jbeta segments was used. TCRdb mirrors the immuneACCESS table, restricted to in-frame sequences. Some clones are absent from its copies; in checked studies, under half trace to an unresolved V gene, and the reason for the others is unknown. Here the sample has 100,000 or so clones; roughly three quarters occur a single time. The ten biggest clones cover about 5% of the sample. The specimen sequenced was PBMCs. The origin of the receptors is a male donor in good health and CMV-seronegative.

This clone was counted between two and nine times. Written as DNA, the CDR3 is TGCGCCAGCAGTCAATCGGGCGGGACAGGGGGGACGAACACCGGGGAGCTGTTTTTT. It encodes CASSQSGGTGGTNTGELFF. This rearrangement joins TRBV23-1 to TRBJ2-2, with 11 bases identical to TRBD1. Being an ORF, TRBV23-1 has a function that is uncertain. V trimming: 0 bases; J trimming: 0 bases; junction bases outside the gene matches: 6. The CDR3 loop spans 19 amino acids.

V and J are TRBV9 and TRBJ1-4; 10 nucleotides match TRBD1. Germline lookup yields CDR1 SGDLS and CDR2 YYNGEE. The CDR3 consists of 15 residues. The junction had 6 bases not matched to a gene; V was cut back by 3 bases and J by 7 bases. The CDR3 spells CASSARTGGPEKLFF. As DNA, the CDR3 is TGTGCCAGCAGCGCCCGGACAGGGGGACCTGAAAAACTGTTTTTT.

The rearrangement joins TRBV7-9 to TRBJ2-7; 9 nucleotides agree with TRBD2. Germline values: CDR1 SEHNR, CDR2 FQNEAQ (reference sequence). The CDR3 runs to 15 residues. Unmatched junction bases numbered 7, after V lost 5 bases and J lost 2 bases. CDR3 DNA: TGTGCCAGCAGCAAGCTAGCGGGACAAGCCTACGAGCAGTACTTC. Encoded protein: CASSKLAGQAYEQYF.

This chain connects TRBV6-1 to TRBJ2-7, with TRBD2 matching 11 bases. The CDR3 length is 16 residues. J lost 2 bases, V lost 4 bases, and 7 bases had no gene match. CDR1 and CDR2 from the germline V gene are MNHNS and SASEGT. For the CDR3, the DNA is TGTGCCAGCAGTGGATATAGCGGGAGGGCCGCCTACGAGCAGTACTTC. It codes for CASSGYSGRAAYEQYF.

In its sample, this clone was seen a few times. The chain employs TRBV6-5 and TRBJ2-5; 7 positions match TRBD1. Germline V lookup: CDR1 MNHEY, CDR2 SVGAGI. The CDR3 consists of 13 residues. Trimming took 5 bases from V and 9 from J; bases not matched to a gene: 9. CDR3 in DNA: TGTGCCAGCAGTACTGGGACAGTTGAGTCCCAGTACTTC. This sequence encodes CASSTGTVESQYF.

This clone was seen more than once but under ten times. The chain has TRBV11-2 and TRBJ2-5; TRBD1 is a possible D gene (5 bases). Germline lookup yields CDR1 SGHAT and CDR2 FQNNGV. The ends were cut back, 5 bases at V and 1 base at J, with 14 bases in the middle. CDR3 length: 15 residues. CDR3 DNA sequence: TGTGCCAGCAGCCCCACAAGGGGTTCCCAAGAGACCCAGTACTTC. Protein: CASSPTRGSQETQYF. The whole variable domain, filled in from reference TRBV11-2 and TRBJ2-5, reads EAGVAQSPRYKIIEKRQSVAFWCNPISGHATLYWYQQILGQGPKLLIQFQNNGVVDDSQLPKDRFSAERLKGVDSTLKIQPAKLEDSAVYLCASSPTRGSQETQYFGPGTRLLVL.

The V gene is TRBV7-2, the J gene TRBJ2-1; 10 bases are a match to TRBD1. The V gene's germline CDR1 is SGHTA and CDR2 FQGNSA. The CDR3 extends over 15 amino acids. V was pared by 6 bases and J by 9 bases, with 11 bases of the junction left unmatched. CDR3 residues: CASRPPGQGMGEQFF. The DNA of the CDR3 is TGTGCCAGCAGACCACCGGGACAGGGGATGGGTGAGCAGTTCTTC.

Written as DNA, the CDR3 is TGTGCCACCAGCAGAACCGGACAGGGTCCCCATGAGCAGTTCTTC. Protein sequence: CATSRTGQGPHEQFF. V is TRBV15 and J is TRBJ2-1; 8 positions match TRBD1. V was clipped by 2 bases and J by 8 bases; unmatched bases: 8. Germline V gene data show CDR1 as LNHNV and CDR2 as YYDKDF (reference sequence). This CDR3 region has 15 residues.

J is TRBJ2-3 and V is TRBV7-3; 7 positions match TRBD2. The length of the CDR3 is 16 residues. Unmatched junction bases numbered 12, after V lost 5 bases and J lost 4 bases. Germline CDR1 SGHTA, CDR2 FQGTGA. CDR3 sequence (DNA): TGTGCCAGCAGCCCGCGGACTAGTACCAGTCCAGATACGCAGTATTTT. Translated: CASSPRTSTSPDTQYF.

The J gene is TRBJ1-3, the V gene TRBV13; D is undetermined. Germline V gene sequence: CDR1 PRHDT, CDR2 FYEKMQ (reference sequence). The V gene lost 7 bases and the J gene lost 2 bases, with 6 bases spanning the gap. The CDR3 runs to 12 residues. CDR3 in DNA: TGTGCCAGCACCTCCCCTGGAAACACCATATATTTT. Translated, it gives CASTSPGNTIYF.

The chain combines TRBV27 with TRBJ1-1; no reliable D call. Germline CDR1 and CDR2: MNHEY and SMNVEV (reference sequence). The CDR3 spans 15 residues. The germline V and J ends were trimmed by 6 bases and 0 bases, with 14 bases remaining between them. CDR3 region: CASSRDWGMNTEAFF. The CDR3 DNA follows: TGTGCCAGCAGCCGGGATTGGGGAATGAACACTGAAGCTTTCTTT.

This clone was detected only a few times. The chain has TRBV7-9 and TRBJ2-2; D is perhaps TRBD2 (5 bases). With 1 base removed from V and 4 bases from J, the gap between germline ends came to 10 bases. The germline V gene encodes CDR1 SEHNR and CDR2 FQNEAQ (reference sequence). The CDR3 has 15 amino acids. The CDR3 protein is CASSLGELVTGELFF. In DNA, the CDR3 is TGTGCCAGCAGCTTAGGGGAGCTTGTCACCGGGGAGCTGTTTTTT. Variable domain in full (rest from reference TRBV7-9 and TRBJ2-2): DTGVSQNPRHKITKRGQNVTFRCDPISEHNRLYWYRQTLGQGPEFLTYFQNEAQLEKSRLLSDRFSAERPKGSFSTLEIQRTEQGDSAMYLCASSLGELVTGELFFGEGSRLTVL.

The chain recombines TRBV28 with TRBJ1-5; weak D call: TRBD1 (5 bases). With 5 bases removed from V and 2 bases from J, the gap between germline ends came to 10 bases. Germline V CDR1 and CDR2: MDHEN, SYDVKM. The CDR3 is 14 residues long. The CDR3 coding sequence is TGTGCCAGCAGTGACAGCGGGGGCAATCAGCCCCAGCATTTT. Its translation is CASSDSGGNQPQHF. The full variable domain, in which reference TRBV28 and TRBJ1-5 provide the parts outside the CDR3, is DVKVTQSSRYLVKRTGEKVFLECVQDMDHENMFWYRQDPGLGLRLIYFSYDVKMKEKGDIPEGYSVSREKKERFSLILESASTNQTSMYLCASSDSGGNQPQHFGDGTRLSIL.